This TCR beta chain was identified in a study of tumor and adjacent non-tumor tissue in lung cancer. As for the study in general: Patients comprised over 9 adenocarcinoma, a couple of squamous cell carcinoma and 1 small cell lung cancer. Stage I to III disease affected about nine men and 5 women aged about 30 to 85.

This sample's RNA came from whole unsorted tissue. This non-tumor lung sample came from over 3 cm beyond the tumor edge. Details on this clonotype: Its matching antigen is unknown. The CDR3 ends on some other residue instead of the conserved phenylalanine or tryptophan, so this is likely a read error.

A modified ARM-PCR protocol with three rounds of nested PCR amplified TCRbeta. TCRdb recomputed calls from the multiplex PCR reads with MiXCR, one row per CDR3 protein. The sample has under 80,000 distinct CDR3 sequences, roughly three quarters seen once; the top ten hold 35% to 55%. Findings and limits, study-wide: Normal lung showed higher cumulative top 100 clone frequency than tumor.

Germline assignment: CDR1 LGHNA and CDR2 YNFKEQ. Unmatched junction bases numbered 2, after V lost 0 bases and J lost 3 bases. CDR3 size: 14 residues. What was sequenced was distant non-tumor lung tissue. The source is a man in his 60s with non-small cell lung cancer. V and J are TRBV4-2 and TRBJ2-7, with 7 positions matching TRBD2. The DNA of the CDR3 is TGTGCCAGCAGCCAAGAAGGGAGGGTCTACGAGCAGTACATG. Its protein is CASSQEGRVYEQYM.